Listed here are 22 T cell receptor beta chains from one sample, sequenced in a study of beta chain features in type 1 diabetes. Their specific antigens are unknown. Of the isolated RNA, all was reverse transcribed, and so the sequenced material was expressed TCRB transcripts. This table comes from immunoSEQ multiplex PCR, and its TCRdb copy is limited to in-frame clones, with some not included. This table holds 150,000 to 200,000 clones, roughly 9% found once. Whole-study results and caveats: The study found moderately but significantly shorter TCRB CDR3s in all four CD4+ subsets of Type 1 diabetes patients.

Sequencing was carried out using central memory CD4+ T cells from blood. These TCRs come from a woman younger than 45 with type 1 diabetes.

The V gene is TRBV7-9, the J gene TRBJ1-1; 8 bases are a match to TRBD1. Germline V gene data show CDR1 as SEHNR and CDR2 as FQNEAQ (reference sequence). There are 13 residues in the CDR3. Trimming removed 5 bases from V and 7 bases from J; junction bases left unmatched: 6. The CDR3 nucleotides read TGTGCCAGCAGCCAAGGACAGGGCATTGAAGCTTTCTTT. The encoded protein is CASSQGQGIEAFF.

This clone appeared a few times. J is TRBJ1-1 and V is TRBV11-3; no clear D. The CDR3 sequence is 14 residues long. V was shortened by 3 bases and J by 0 bases, with 8 bases between the two germline ends. In germline, CDR1 is SGHNT, CDR2 YENEEA. The CDR3 region is CASSFEIMNTEAFF. Here the CDR3 DNA reads TGTGCCAGCAGCTTCGAGATAATGAACACTGAAGCTTTCTTT. The full variable domain, its missing parts supplied by reference TRBV11-3 and TRBJ1-1, is EAGVVQSPRYKIIEKKQPVAFWCNPISGHNTLYWYLQNLGQGPELLIRYENEEAVDDSQLPKDRFSAERLKGVDSTLKIQPAELGDSAVYLCASSFEIMNTEAFFGQGTRLTVV.

This clone has more than one count but fewer than ten. The V call is TRBV5-4, the J call TRBJ2-1, with TRBD2 matching over 8 bases. Trimming cost V 3 bases and J 6 bases; bases outside gene matches: 11. The CDR3 spans 16 residues. Germline-derived CDR1 and CDR2 are SGHNT and YYREEE (reference sequence). This CDR3 reads CASSSPLAESGNEQFF. The CDR3 DNA reads TGTGCCAGCAGCTCTCCACTAGCGGAGTCCGGCAATGAGCAGTTCTTC.

This clone was observed a handful of times. The chain couples TRBV18 to TRBJ2-5; TRBD1 matches 9 bases. The DNA end favors TRBJ2-7, so the J call may be wrong. The germline V gene has CDR1 KGHSH and CDR2 LQKENI. The CDR3 is 14 amino acids. CDR3: CASSPGTGPYEQYF. The CDR3 nucleotides read TGTGCCAGCTCACCTGGGACAGGGCCCTACGAGCAGTACTTC.

This clone was observed a few times. The chain has TRBV29-1 and TRBJ2-7; 7 nucleotides align to TRBD2. V gave up 4 bases and J gave up 4 bases; unmatched junction bases: 10. Germline V gene data show CDR1 as SQVTM and CDR2 as ANQGSEA. The CDR3 runs 14 residues. The CDR3 DNA follows: TGCAGCGTTGTGCGAGGGACTACTAGATACGAGCAGTACTTC. As protein: CSVVRGTTRYEQYF.

This rearrangement joins TRBV28 to TRBJ2-7, with D possibly TRBD1 on 5 matching bases. Germline lookup yields CDR1 MDHEN and CDR2 SYDVKM. Trimming cost V 2 bases and J 2 bases, with 10 bases left between them. CDR3 length: 14 amino acids. In DNA, the CDR3 is TGTGCCAGCAGTTTAGACAGCCTGCCCTACGAGCAGTACTTC. It encodes CASSLDSLPYEQYF.

The rearrangement uses TRBV19 and TRBJ1-2; 8 bases fit TRBD1. CDR1 and CDR2 (germline): LNHDA, SQIVND (reference sequence). Trimming at V came to 5 bases and at J to 3 bases, leaving 2 bases not matched to a gene. The CDR3 spans 13 residues. In DNA form, the CDR3 reads TGTGCCAGTAGTCCGGACAGGGACTATGGCTACACCTTC. Translated: CASSPDRDYGYTF.

The chain uses TRBV6-5 and TRBJ2-7, with a possible D match to TRBD2 (5 bases). In germline, CDR1 is MNHEY, CDR2 SVGAGI. The CDR3 consists of 15 residues. Trimming cost V 2 bases and J 4 bases, with 15 bases left between them. CDR3 in DNA: TGTGCCAGCAGTTACCTCGGAGGTGCGTCATACGAGCAGTACTTC. It codes for CASSYLGGASYEQYF.

This clone was counted only a few times. V is TRBV2 and J is TRBJ2-7; TRBD1 agrees at 8 bases. CDR3 length: 14 amino acids. J gave up 2 bases and V 8 bases, and 8 bases lay outside the gene matches. Germline CDR1 and CDR2: SNHLY and FYNNEI. CDR3 protein: CASGGGQGTYEQYF. CDR3 bases: TGTGCCAGCGGGGGAGGACAGGGAACCTACGAGCAGTACTTC.

V is TRBV28 and J is TRBJ2-6, with 9 bases aligning to TRBD2. The V gene end was trimmed by 8 bases and the J gene end by 3 bases; junction bases not matched to a gene: 11. This CDR3 region has 17 residues. The germline CDR1 and CDR2 sequences are MDHEN and SYDVKM. DNA of the CDR3: TGTGCCAGCGGGACGAGTAGCGGGAGTGTTGGGGCCAACGTCCTGACTTTC. This codes for CASGTSSGSVGANVLTF.

This clone was seen more than once but under ten times. CDR3 nucleotide sequence: TGTGCCAGCAGCCTAAATTCCGGGACAGGGACCCAGTACTTC. Translated: CASSLNSGTGTQYF. The rearrangement links TRBV27 to TRBJ2-5; 8 positions match TRBD1. Germline assignment: CDR1 MNHEY and CDR2 SMNVEV (reference sequence). The CDR3 spans 14 residues. J was trimmed by 7 bases and V by 6 bases; bases with no gene match: 10.

The chain combines TRBV6-5 with TRBJ1-1, with D unresolved. The CDR3 sequence is 11 residues long. Germline lookup yields CDR1 MNHEY and CDR2 SVGAGI. V was cut by 8 bases and J by 4 bases, with 8 bases left in between. This CDR3 is CASRQITEAFF. The CDR3 region has the DNA TGTGCCAGCCGTCAGATCACTGAAGCTTTCTTT.

This clone was recorded a few times. The chain carries TRBV4-1 and TRBJ2-5; 16 nucleotides agree with TRBD2. Trimming cost V 8 bases and J 4 bases; bases outside gene matches: 10. This CDR3 region has 17 residues. Per germline, CDR1 MGHRA and CDR2 YSYEKL. The CDR3 sequence is CASPTGLAGGFAETQYF. The CDR3 DNA reads TGCGCCAGCCCGACGGGACTAGCGGGAGGGTTCGCAGAGACCCAGTACTTC.

The rearrangement links TRBV29-1 to TRBJ2-3, with D possibly matching TRBD1 (6 bases). Germline CDR1 SQVTM, CDR2 ANQGSEA. The germline V and J ends were trimmed by 6 bases and 3 bases, with 16 bases remaining between them. The CDR3 is made up of 14 amino acids. In DNA, the CDR3 is TGCAGCGTGCAATCCATAACAGGGACAGATACGCAGTATTTT. It is translated as CSVQSITGTDTQYF.

This clone was seen a handful of times. This chain connects TRBV9 to TRBJ2-7, with a tentative D call TRBD1 (7 bases). Germline CDR1 SGDLS, CDR2 YYNGEE. V lost 4 bases to trimming and J lost 0 bases, with 14 bases between them. The CDR3 totals 15 residues. The CDR3 nucleotides read TGTGCCAGCAGCCCCCAGGGGGGTATCTCCTACGAGCAGTACTTC. This codes for CASSPQGGISYEQYF.

This clone was seen more than once but under ten times. The chain has TRBV25-1 and TRBJ2-7; no definite D call. Per the germline V gene, CDR1 is MGHDK and CDR2 is SYGVNS. V was pared by 4 bases and J by 0 bases, with 16 bases between. The length of the CDR3 is 16 residues. CDR3 residues: CASSATVPSSSYEQYF. The CDR3 DNA is TGTGCCAGCAGTGCCACGGTTCCGTCGAGCTCCTACGAGCAGTACTTC.

This clone was seen a few times. CDR3 residues: CASSATWDRGNTEAFF. As DNA, the CDR3 is TGTGCCAGCAGCGCGACTTGGGACAGGGGGAACACTGAAGCTTTCTTT. This chain uses TRBV9 with TRBJ1-1; 10 bases map to TRBD1. The germline gives CDR1 SGDLS, CDR2 YYNGEE. The ends lost 3 bases at V and 1 base at J; junction bases unmatched: 6. The CDR3 covers 16 residues.

CDR3 sequence reads: CASSRQRGNREAFF. CDR3 sequence (DNA): TGCGCCAGCAGCCGACAAAGGGGGAACAGGGAAGCTTTCTTT. The rearrangement joins TRBV4-1 to TRBJ1-1; tentative D call: TRBD1 (6 bases). V lost 4 bases and J 8 bases, leaving 17 bases between the germline ends. The CDR3 extends over 14 amino acids. Germline CDR1 MGHRA, CDR2 YSYEKL.

In its sample, this clone was seen a few times. J is TRBJ1-1 and V is TRBV7-3; D may be TRBD1 (6 bases). V was shortened by 4 bases and J by 5 bases, with 14 bases between the two germline ends. The CDR3 has 14 residues. Germline V gene sequence: CDR1 SGHTA, CDR2 FQGTGA. CDR3 bases: TGTGCCAGCAGCTCCGGTCTGACAGGTACTGAAGCTTTCTTT. It encodes CASSSGLTGTEAFF.

This clone was observed a handful of times. V and J are TRBV5-1 and TRBJ1-1; 8 bases map to TRBD1. The junction had 7 bases not matched to a gene; V was cut back by 1 base and J by 8 bases. The CDR3 is 14 residues long. Germline V gene sequence: CDR1 SGHRS, CDR2 YFSETQ. The CDR3 spells CASSLTLGTGEAFF. CDR3 DNA: TGCGCCAGCAGCTTGACCCTCGGGACAGGAGAAGCTTTCTTT.

This clone appeared a few times. The genes are TRBV18 and TRBJ2-3; TRBD1 matches at 11 bases. CDR3 size: 14 residues. CDR1 KGHSH and CDR2 LQKENI come from the germline V gene. J lost 6 bases, V lost 2 bases, and 1 base had no gene match. The CDR3, as DNA: TGTGCCAGCTCACCAGGACAGGGGGCCGATACGCAGTATTTT. Residues: CASSPGQGADTQYF.

The CDR3 is CASSPTSGAYNEQFF. Written as DNA, the CDR3 is TGTGCCAGCAGTCCAACTAGCGGCGCCTACAATGAGCAGTTCTTC. J is TRBJ2-1 and V is TRBV28; TRBD2 aligns across 8 bases. Germline CDR1 and CDR2: MDHEN and SYDVKM. This CDR3 is 15 amino acids long. After removal of 5 bases from V and 2 bases from J, the junction contained 5 bases not matched to a gene.